A single sample is the source of the 27 T cell receptor beta chains below, sequenced in a study of blood T cell repertoires in COVID-19. Profiling relied on immunoSEQ multiplex PCR, and the TCRdb table lists in-frame clones only, not all of them. This sample has 40,000 to 60,000 clones, with around 84% found just once. Sequenced material: peripheral blood. These receptors all stem from a man older than 75 with active COVID-19.

This clone was seen once. The chain links TRBV5-3 to TRBJ2-7; unclear D gene. TRBV5-3 is identified as an open reading frame with a role that is uncertain. The ends were cut back, 1 base at V and 2 bases at J, with 19 bases in the middle. The CDR3 contains 17 residues. CDR3 sequence reads: CARSLMAGPKPPYEQYF. DNA of the CDR3: TGTGCCAGAAGCTTGATGGCAGGCCCCAAACCCCCCTACGAGCAGTACTTC.

V and J are TRBV5-1 and TRBJ2-2; perhaps TRBD1 as D (6 bases). Trimming took 7 bases from V and 2 from J, leaving 15 bases between them. The CDR3 runs to 15 residues. Per the germline V gene, CDR1 is SGHRS and CDR2 is YFSETQ. CDR3 nucleotides: TGCGCCAGCCGGCCTGGGGGACAAAACACCGGGGAGCTGTTTTTT. Protein: CASRPGGQNTGELFF.

The chain has TRBV7-2 and TRBJ2-3; 8 bases are a match to TRBD2. Losses at the gene ends were 5 bases for V and 2 bases for J; bases not matched to a gene: 6. The CDR3 has 15 residues. Per germline, CDR1 SGHTA and CDR2 FQGNSA. As DNA, the CDR3 is TGTGCCAGCAGCGCCCGGGAGGGATACACAGATACGCAGTATTTT. It specifies CASSAREGYTDTQYF.

The chain joins TRBV5-4 to TRBJ1-4; TRBD1 matches 8 bases. The V gene's germline CDR1 is SGHNT and CDR2 YYREEE (reference sequence). The CDR3 extends over 15 amino acids. Germline trimming cut 2 bases from V and 8 bases from J; bases unmatched to any gene: 8. CDR3 in amino acids: CASSFWTGRQEKLFF. The CDR3 DNA reads TGTGCCAGCAGCTTTTGGACAGGGCGGCAGGAAAAACTGTTTTTT.

V usage is TRBV7-3 and J usage is TRBJ2-3, with 13 bases fitting TRBD2. Germline-derived CDR1 and CDR2 are SGHTA and FQGTGA. The CDR3 has 16 residues. V shed 5 bases and J 2 bases; nucleotides not matched to a gene: 4. The DNA for the CDR3 is TGTGCCAGCAGCCCCGGGACTAGCGGGACCACAGATACGCAGTATTTT. It yields the protein CASSPGTSGTTDTQYF.

The CDR3 sequence is CASSSEYYGYTF. As DNA, the CDR3 is TGCGCCAGCAGCTCCGAGTACTATGGCTACACCTTC. J is TRBJ1-2 and V is TRBV5-1; D gene ambiguous. The V and J ends lost 3 bases and 3 bases respectively, with 6 bases between them. The CDR3 has 12 residues. Germline V gives CDR1 SGHRS, CDR2 YFSETQ.

Of note for this clone: Other nucleotide sequences in the sample specify the same CDR3. This chain connects TRBV5-1 to TRBJ2-3, with D possibly matching TRBD1 (6 bases). Germline values: CDR1 SGHRS, CDR2 YFSETQ. V was clipped by 4 bases and J by 0 bases, with 9 bases between them. The CDR3 consists of 14 residues. This CDR3 reads CASSPDRSTDTQYF. In nucleotides, the CDR3 is TGCGCCAGCAGCCCGGACAGAAGCACAGATACGCAGTATTTT.

This clone was observed once. The chain couples TRBV3-1 (or the pseudogene TRBV3-2) to TRBJ2-4, with 9 bases fitting TRBD1. The J segment lost 7 bases and the V segment lost 1 base, leaving 5 bases of the junction unmatched. From germline, CDR1 is LGHDT and CDR2 YNNKEL (reference sequence). The CDR3 is 15 amino acids. The CDR3 loop reads CASSQAGTGNNIQYF. The CDR3 DNA reads as TGTGCCAGCAGCCAAGCCGGGACAGGGAATAACATTCAGTACTTC.

The chain employs TRBV7-6 and TRBJ1-1, with 11 positions matching TRBD1. The CDR3 runs 15 residues. Germline-derived CDR1 and CDR2 are SGHVS and FNYEAQ. With V trimmed by 1 base and J by 2 bases, 0 bases remained unmatched. The CDR3 region has the DNA TGTGCCAGCAGCTTAGGGACAGGGGGCAACACTGAAGCTTTCTTT. Translating gives CASSLGTGGNTEAFF.

This chain joins TRBV29-1 and TRBJ2-3; D possibly corresponds to TRBD2 (7 bases). This CDR3 spans 16 amino acids. The germline V gene encodes CDR1 SQVTM and CDR2 ANQGSEA. The germline V and J ends were trimmed by 4 bases and 0 bases, with 17 bases remaining between them. The CDR3 loop reads CSVVGGAPTSTDTQYF. In nucleotides, the CDR3 is TGCAGCGTTGTGGGGGGGGCCCCGACTAGCACAGATACGCAGTATTTT.

This clone was observed once. V is TRBV3-1 (or the pseudogene TRBV3-2) and J is TRBJ1-2, with D possibly being TRBD1 (5 bases). The CDR3 sequence is 15 residues long. V lost 4 bases to trimming and J lost 4 bases, with 16 bases between them. Germline loops: CDR1 LGHDT, CDR2 YNNKEL (reference sequence). The CDR3 is CASSRQGKRVYGYTF. CDR3 sequence (DNA): TGTGCCAGCAGCCGTCAGGGTAAACGTGTCTATGGCTACACCTTC.

This chain uses TRBV24-1 with TRBJ2-1; TRBD1 is a possible D gene (5 bases). The CDR3 is 14 amino acids. The V gene's germline CDR1 is KGHDR and CDR2 SFDVKD. V lost 1 base and J 10 bases, leaving 13 bases between the germline ends. The CDR3 region has the DNA TGTGCCACCAGTGATTTCGACTCCCAGGGCGAGCAGTTCTTC. Its translation is CATSDFDSQGEQFF.

This clone was seen a few times. The CDR3 protein is CASSLNRGQSGSGNTIYF. The CDR3 nucleotides read TGTGCCAGCAGCTTGAACCGAGGCCAGAGTGGCTCTGGAAACACCATATATTTT. The chain joins TRBV7-9 to TRBJ1-3; D unclear. The CDR3 length is 18 residues. Germline V gives CDR1 SEHNR, CDR2 FQNEAQ (reference sequence). With 3 bases removed from V and 0 bases from J, the gap between germline ends came to 18 bases.

This sequence joins TRBV28 and TRBJ2-3, with 8 bases identical to TRBD1. The CDR3 spans 15 residues. The germline V gene has CDR1 MDHEN and CDR2 SYDVKM. V trimming: 5 bases; J trimming: 3 bases; junction bases outside the gene matches: 7. The CDR3 reads CASSPGTGMTDTQYF. CDR3 DNA sequence: TGTGCCAGCAGTCCCGGGACAGGCATGACAGATACGCAGTATTTT.

The genes are TRBV28 and TRBJ2-7; no definite D call. The length of the CDR3 is 13 residues. Trimming cost V 3 bases and J 0 bases, with 6 bases left between them. Looked up from germline, CDR1 is MDHEN and CDR2 is SYDVKM. CDR3 region: CASSFGSSYEQYF. CDR3 in DNA: TGTGCCAGCAGTTTTGGCAGCTCCTACGAGCAGTACTTC.

CDR3 DNA: TGTGCCAGCAGCCCAACTAGCGGGAGATTGGCCGGGGAGCTGTTTTTT. Translated: CASSPTSGRLAGELFF. This chain uses TRBV5-4 with TRBJ2-2; 11 bases match TRBD2. The germline gives CDR1 SGHNT, CDR2 YYREEE (reference sequence). V shed 4 bases, J shed 6 bases, and the junction held 8 bases outside the gene matches. The CDR3 extends over 16 amino acids.

This clone was detected a few times. CDR3 loop: CAITEGGADTQYF. CDR3 DNA: TGTGCCATCACCGAGGGGGGGGCAGATACGCAGTATTTT. This chain joins TRBV10-3 and TRBJ2-3, with TRBD2 as a possible D gene (7 bases). Trimming pared 7 bases from V and 4 bases from J, leaving 12 bases between. The CDR3 totals 13 residues. Germline assignment: CDR1 ENHRY and CDR2 SYGVKD.

This rearrangement joins TRBV4-3 to TRBJ1-1; 11 positions match TRBD1. Germline assignment: CDR1 LGHNA and CDR2 YSLEER. With 1 base clipped from V and 7 bases from J, the junction kept 2 bases outside the gene matches. The CDR3 length is 14 residues. CDR3 nucleotide sequence: TGCGCCAGCAGCCAAGCGGGACAGGGGGTTGAAGCTTTCTTT. Its protein product is CASSQAGQGVEAFF.

This clone has only one observation. The V call is TRBV7-2, the J call TRBJ2-5; TRBD2 agrees at 9 bases. V dropped 4 bases and J dropped 5; count of bases not matched to a gene: 11. Germline V CDR1 and CDR2: SGHTA, FQGNSA. The CDR3 is made up of 16 amino acids. The CDR3 protein is CASSWRRASGKETQYF. The CDR3 DNA reads TGTGCCAGCAGCTGGAGGAGGGCTAGCGGGAAGGAGACCCAGTACTTC.

The V and J genes are TRBV11-1 and TRBJ2-1; 7 bases map to TRBD2. V lost 2 bases, J lost 0 bases, and 1 base stayed unmatched. The CDR3 extends over 15 amino acids. Germline CDR1 and CDR2: SGHAT and FQDESV (reference sequence). Here the CDR3 DNA reads TGTGCCAGCAGCTTATCGGGGGGCTCCTACAATGAGCAGTTCTTC. Amino acid sequence: CASSLSGGSYNEQFF.

This clone was seen just once. The genes are TRBV5-1 and TRBJ2-1, with D hard to call. The V end lost 4 bases, the J end lost 6 bases, and 20 bases lay between the germline ends. The V gene's germline CDR1 is SGHRS and CDR2 YFSETQ. CDR3 length: 16 residues. The DNA for the CDR3 is TGCGCCAGCAGCCTGAGGTCGGGTTCCGCCGTCAATGAGCAGTTCTTC. Amino acid sequence: CASSLRSGSAVNEQFF.

The chain links TRBV4-3 to TRBJ1-1, with unresolved D. The CDR3 has 14 amino acids. Germline V CDR1 and CDR2: LGHNA, YSLEER. The V end was cut by 2 bases, the J end by 0 bases, with 7 bases between. CDR3 nucleotide sequence: TGCGCCAGCAGCCAAACAGAGATGAACACTGAAGCTTTCTTT. Translated: CASSQTEMNTEAFF.

V is TRBV9 and J is TRBJ2-2; 13 positions agree with TRBD2. V trimming: 2 bases; J trimming: 3 bases; junction bases outside the gene matches: 16. The CDR3 contains 21 residues. Germline V gene lookup returns CDR1 SGDLS and CDR2 YYNGEE. The CDR3 DNA is TGTGCCAGCAGCGTCTTCCCCGGACTAGCGGGAGACGGGACCCACACCGGGGAGCTGTTTTTT. Translated, it gives CASSVFPGLAGDGTHTGELFF.

Here the CDR3 reads CASSHDRNQPQHF. The DNA for the CDR3 is TGTGCCAGTAGCCATGACAGGAATCAGCCCCAGCATTTT. The chain joins TRBV19 to TRBJ1-5, with D perhaps matching TRBD1 (6 bases). V shed 6 bases and J shed 4 bases, with 10 bases lying between them. Per germline, CDR1 LNHDA and CDR2 SQIVND (reference sequence). This CDR3 region has 13 residues.

This rearrangement joins TRBV28 to TRBJ1-1; 7 nucleotides match TRBD1. CDR1 is MDHEN, CDR2 SYDVKM, per germline. This CDR3 is 15 amino acids long. V was clipped by 5 bases and J by 6 bases; unmatched bases: 12. The CDR3 here is CASSDPGQRNPEAFF. Here the CDR3 DNA reads TGTGCCAGCAGTGACCCGGGACAGAGAAATCCTGAAGCTTTCTTT.

The chain couples TRBV5-8 to TRBJ2-3; D remains unclear. This CDR3 is 13 amino acids long. Germline assignment: CDR1 SGHTS and CDR2 YDEGEE. With 4 bases removed from V and 1 base from J, the gap between germline ends came to 7 bases. CDR3 nucleotide sequence: TGTGCCAGCAGCCTGGCAGGCACAGATACGCAGTATTTT. Translation gives CASSLAGTDTQYF. Variable domain in full (rest from reference TRBV5-8 and TRBJ2-3): EAGVTQSPTHLIKTRGQQATLRCSPISGHTSVYWYQQALGLGLQFLLWYDEGEERNRGNFPPRFSGRQFPNYSSELNVNALELEDSALYLCASSLAGTDTQYFGPGTRLTVL.

V and J are TRBV14 and TRBJ2-1; 9 nucleotides line up with TRBD2. Per the germline V gene, CDR1 is SGHDN and CDR2 is FVKESK. CDR3 length: 14 amino acids. V lost 6 bases and J lost 6; bases outside the gene matches: 6. CDR3: CASSRGGRVNEQFF. In DNA form, the CDR3 reads TGTGCCAGCAGTCGGGGCGGGAGGGTCAATGAGCAGTTCTTC.